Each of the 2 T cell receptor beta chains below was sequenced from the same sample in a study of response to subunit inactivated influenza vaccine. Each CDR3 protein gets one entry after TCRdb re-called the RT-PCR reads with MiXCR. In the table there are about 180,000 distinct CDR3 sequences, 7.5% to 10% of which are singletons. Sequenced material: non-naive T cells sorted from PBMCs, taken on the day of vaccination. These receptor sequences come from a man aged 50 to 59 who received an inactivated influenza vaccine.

The CDR3 protein is CASSFGGGRLSEQYF. The DNA of the CDR3 is TGTGCCAGCAGTTTTGGGGGGGGCCGCCTCTCCGAGCAGTACTTC. The chain recombines TRBV28 with TRBJ2-7, with D possibly being TRBD2 (7 bases). The CDR3 extends over 15 amino acids. V was cut by 3 bases and J by 6 bases, with 18 bases left in between. Germline CDR1 reads MDHEN; CDR2 reads SYDVKM.

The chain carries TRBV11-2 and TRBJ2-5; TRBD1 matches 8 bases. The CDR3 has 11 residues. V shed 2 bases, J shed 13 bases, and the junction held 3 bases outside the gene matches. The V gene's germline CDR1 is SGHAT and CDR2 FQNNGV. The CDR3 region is CASSLQGASYF. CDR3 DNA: TGTGCCAGCAGCTTACAGGGGGCTTCGTACTTC.